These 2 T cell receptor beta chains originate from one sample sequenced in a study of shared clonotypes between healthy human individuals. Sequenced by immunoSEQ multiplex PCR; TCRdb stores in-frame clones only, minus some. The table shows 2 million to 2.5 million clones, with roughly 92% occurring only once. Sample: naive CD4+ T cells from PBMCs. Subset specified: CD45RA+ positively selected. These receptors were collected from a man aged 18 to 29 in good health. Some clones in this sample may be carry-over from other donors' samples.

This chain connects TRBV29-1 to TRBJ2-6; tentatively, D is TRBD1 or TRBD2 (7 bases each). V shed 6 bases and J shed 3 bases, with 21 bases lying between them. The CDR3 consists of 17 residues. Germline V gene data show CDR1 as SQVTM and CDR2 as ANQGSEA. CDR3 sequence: CSVYEGGGQGGANVLTF. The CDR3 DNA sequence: TGCAGCGTCTACGAGGGAGGGGGCCAAGGTGGGGCCAACGTCCTGACTTTC.

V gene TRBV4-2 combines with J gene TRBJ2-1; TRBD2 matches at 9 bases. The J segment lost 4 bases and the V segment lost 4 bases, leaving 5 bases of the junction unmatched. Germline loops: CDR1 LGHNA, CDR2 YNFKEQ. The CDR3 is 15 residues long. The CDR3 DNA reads TGTGCCAGCAGCCGGCGGGAGGGGGGTTACAATGAGCAGTTCTTC. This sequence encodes CASSRREGGYNEQFF.